The rows below give T cell receptor beta chains drawn from one sample of a study of cytomegalovirus exposure and HLA in healthy donors. TCRdb's copy holds only in-frame clones and misses some; the assay was immunoSEQ multiplex PCR. Of tens of thousands of clones in the sample, about 85% were seen once. What was sequenced was PBMCs. The receptors come from a woman between 40 and 55 years old in good health and CMV-seropositive. Both conserved end residues are part of each CDR3. Each record gives: J gene, V gene, CDR3 protein.

TRBJ1-2,TRBV7-9,CASSSRAYGYTF
TRBJ2-3,TRBV27,CASSPGTDRLYTDTQYF
TRBJ2-3,TRBV2,CAGRQGRSLDTQYF
TRBJ2-1,TRBV2,CASVTIDEQFF
TRBJ1-2,TRBV27,CASSLIRGGGNGYTF
TRBJ1-1,TRBV7-2,CASSLVGGRTEAFF
TRBJ2-1,TRBV6-5,CASSFTLAGDNEQFF
TRBJ1-1,TRBV27,CASSTFRDKNTEAFF
TRBJ1-3,TRBV18,CASSPTQGQNSGNTIYF
TRBJ1-1,TRBV6-5,CASSYSYRGTNTEAFF
TRBJ1-1,TRBV7-6,CASSPMSGVNTEAFF
TRBJ2-7,TRBV5-6,CASSSDRDSYEQYF
TRBJ1-1,TRBV7-9,CASSSFGDTEAFF
TRBJ2-3,TRBV6-1,CASSEWSGGPSTDTQYF
TRBJ2-5,TRBV6-1,CASSAAGGETQYF
TRBJ1-5,TRBV6-1,CASMGAGGASQPQHF
TRBJ1-1,TRBV28,CASSPQGGGAFF
-,TRBV27,CASSASWTVEQYF
TRBJ2-7,TRBV5-8,CASLGDRGDSYEQYF
TRBJ1-3,TRBV6-1,CASSERGDLSVRNTIYF
TRBJ1-1,TRBV6-6,CASSSQGQPNTEAFF
TRBJ2-1,TRBV5-1,CASSSPGLVEEQFF
TRBJ2-1,TRBV6-5,CASSQVLAGGVLLFF
TRBJ2-2,TRBV28,CATLDRNTGELFF
TRBJ1-2,TRBV2,CASSGVDSRPANYGYTF
TRBJ1-2,TRBV7-3,CASSLTRQGGYTF
TRBJ2-7,TRBV6-6,CASSYSGGSYEQYF
TRBJ1-5,TRBV30,CAWSPLVNQPQHF
TRBJ2-1,TRBV7-2,CASSLAATSGGNEQFF
TRBJ1-3,TRBV7-9,CASRAGGISGNTIYF
TRBJ2-1,TRBV4-2,CASSQKITSGPHLRQFF
TRBJ1-1,TRBV6-4,CASSDRAGDEAFF
TRBJ2-7,TRBV7-9,CASSLGLSDEQYF
TRBJ2-3,TRBV25-1,CASRPDRGSTDTQYF
TRBJ2-7,TRBV27,CASSQQGNHEQYF
TRBJ2-1,TRBV18,CASSGGGSGGEQFF
TRBJ2-1,TRBV30,CAWSVLGTSGDSYNEQFF
TRBJ2-2,TRBV19,CAIQTGGTGELFF
TRBJ1-2,TRBV9,CASSVGPRGGYTF
TRBJ2-5,TRBV6-5,CASSPSGGTGATQYF
TRBJ2-7,TRBV19,CATADAGVHEQYF
TRBJ1-2,TRBV29-1,CSVPGQGSLTGYTF
TRBJ1-5,TRBV15,CATSRGRIWTAILYSNQPQHF
TRBJ1-5,TRBV28,CASSTPQAWQPQHF
TRBJ1-2,TRBV9,CASSVGRTGGYTF
TRBJ1-1,TRBV7-6,CASSLDRGENTEAFF
TRBJ2-1,TRBV7-9,CASRTTSGDYNEQFF
TRBJ2-1,TRBV27,CASSFLELAGYNEQFF
TRBJ1-5,TRBV2,CASSDGRAPNQPQHF